This T cell receptor (beta chain) was recorded in a study of Graves' ophthalmopathy and Graves' hyperthyroidism. This clonotype has ten or more counts. Between the trimmed V and J ends, which lost 3 bases and 1 base, there was a span of 9 bases. There are 14 residues in the CDR3. RNA transcripts were the template, and TCR beta CDR3 regions were amplified from them. An initial RT-PCR round employing HTBI primers preceded a second-round multiplex PCR. TCRdb re-analysed the multiplex PCR reads in MiXCR, keeping a single row per CDR3 protein. The sample yields 500,000 to 800,000 distinct CDR3 sequences, roughly two fifths seen once.

This TCR came from an adult man with Graves' ophthalmopathy. The sequenced sample consisted of peripheral blood. This chain links TRBV12-3 or TRBV12-4 with TRBJ1-1, with D hard to call. The chain's CDR3 is CASSLRVRNTEAFF. CDR3 DNA sequence: TGTGCCAGCAGTTTGAGGGTTAGGAACACTGAAGCTTTCTTT.